This T cell receptor (beta chain) was found in a study of cytomegalovirus exposure and HLA in healthy donors. Study-wide results and limits: Among TCR sequences, most were rare, though some public TCRs appeared in many donors. In vitro confirmation showed three CMV-associated chains to be CMV antigen specific. The study put 150 to 200 TCR beta chains on its list as cytomegalovirus-associated.

The validation cohort, a group of 100 to 150 subjects, included the donors and was separate from the roughly 720-subject first cohort. This clone was detected only once. Antigen specificity is unknown. Germline-derived CDR1 and CDR2 are SGHRS and YFSETQ. Trimming took 0 bases from V and 2 from J, leaving 11 bases between them. This CDR3 is built from 15 residues. Method: immunoSEQ multiplex PCR; TCRdb's copy keeps in-frame clones and lacks some. The sample has 180,000 or so clones, 84% seen once. This chain connects TRBV5-1 to TRBJ1-1, with D tentatively TRBD1 (6 bases). The sequencing input was PBMCs. This sequence originates from a woman aged 30 to 39 in good health and CMV-seropositive. The CDR3 here is CASSLEGGQNTEAFF. CDR3 DNA: TGCGCCAGCAGCTTGGAAGGGGGACAAAACACTGAAGCTTTCTTT.